The 11 T cell receptor beta chains below all came from one sample that was sequenced in a study of shared clonotypes between healthy human individuals. The data were produced by immunoSEQ multiplex PCR, yet TCRdb's version contains in-frame clones alone and is incomplete. The data contain approximately 1,000,000 clones, about 84% of them singletons. Sequenced sample: memory CD4+ T cells from PBMCs. Subset reported: CD45RA-negative fraction. These receptors were taken from a man between 18 and 35 years old in good health. Some clones in this sample may be carry-over from other donors' samples.

This clone was seen more than once but under ten times. This chain joins TRBV27 and TRBJ1-1; 8 bases are a match to TRBD1. Germline assignment: CDR1 MNHEY and CDR2 SMNVEV (reference sequence). The CDR3 totals 15 residues. V gave up 3 bases and J gave up 1 base; unmatched junction bases: 4. CDR3 residues: CASSLFGQGNTEAFF. The CDR3 DNA follows: TGTGCCAGCAGTTTGTTCGGACAGGGGAACACTGAAGCTTTCTTT.

This clone is a singleton in its sample. The chain links TRBV5-1 to TRBJ2-1, with 7 bases fitting TRBD1. CDR1 SGHRS and CDR2 YFSETQ come from the germline V gene. V shed 0 bases, J shed 7 bases, and the junction held 4 bases outside the gene matches. The CDR3 has 14 residues. CDR3 in amino acids: CASSLGYRGNEQFF. The CDR3 nucleotides read TGCGCCAGCAGCTTGGGCTACAGGGGTAATGAGCAGTTCTTC.

This rearrangement joins TRBV19 to TRBJ1-3; D uncertain. V was trimmed by 2 bases and J by 4 bases, leaving 9 bases between them. This CDR3 contains 14 residues. The germline CDR1 and CDR2 sequences are LNHDA and SQIVND (reference sequence). The CDR3 DNA reads TGTGCCAGTAGTATATCAGGCATCGGAAACACCATATATTTT. Its translation is CASSISGIGNTIYF.

This clone was found a few times. DNA for the CDR3: TGCGCCAGCAGCCTGAGTGACAGGAACACTGAAGCTTTCTTT. Translation: CASSLSDRNTEAFF. This sequence joins TRBV4-3 and TRBJ1-1; D possibly corresponds to TRBD1 (5 bases). V lost 4 bases and J 1 base, leaving 10 bases between the germline ends. This CDR3 is 14 amino acids long. Germline CDR1 reads LGHNA; CDR2 reads YSLEER.

The chain carries TRBV5-1 and TRBJ2-1; the match to TRBD2 covers 10 bases. Trimming at V came to 0 bases and at J to 4 bases, leaving 7 bases not matched to a gene. Germline CDR1 and CDR2: SGHRS and YFSETQ. CDR3 length equals 17 residues. The CDR3 DNA sequence: TGCGCCAGCAGCTTGGCGGGAAGCGGGAGGGCGTACAATGAGCAGTTCTTC. Translation: CASSLAGSGRAYNEQFF. Together with reference TRBV5-1 and TRBJ2-1, the CDR3 gives the full variable domain: KAGVTQTPRYLIKTRGQQVTLSCSPISGHRSVSWYQQTPGQGLQFLFEYFSETQRNKGNFPGRFSGRQFSNSRSEMNVSTLELGDSALYLCASSLAGSGRAYNEQFFGPGTRLTVL.

V usage is TRBV6-5 and J usage is TRBJ1-1; no definite D call. The CDR3 is made up of 15 amino acids. CDR1 MNHEY and CDR2 SVGAGI come from the germline V gene. V was cut by 0 bases and J by 1 base, with 9 bases left in between. The CDR3 nucleotides read TGTGCCAGCAGTTACTCGAGGTCAGGGAACACTGAAGCTTTCTTT. Protein: CASSYSRSGNTEAFF.

This clone was counted between two and nine times. The chain joins TRBV7-8 to TRBJ1-2; D is perhaps TRBD1 (5 bases). CDR3 size: 15 residues. Germline V gene lookup returns CDR1 SGHVS and CDR2 FQNEAQ. Deletions cut 3 bases from V and 4 bases from J, with 15 bases between. The CDR3 region is CASSFQGDVVYGYTF. CDR3 DNA sequence: TGTGCCAGCAGCTTTCAGGGAGATGTGGTCTATGGCTACACCTTC.

A few counts support this clone. For the CDR3, the DNA is TGTGCCTGGTCCGGGACTACTCAGGAGACCCAGTACTTC. Encoded protein: CAWSGTTQETQYF. The genes are TRBV30 and TRBJ2-5; 7 bases agree with TRBD2. CDR3 length: 13 amino acids. Trimming removed 5 bases from V and 5 bases from J; junction bases left unmatched: 8. Germline CDR1 GTSNPN, CDR2 SVGIG (reference sequence).

Remarks on this clone: The conserved final phenylalanine or tryptophan is absent from the CDR3, which likely points to a read error. The DNA is omitted, as the CDR3 cannot be located on it reliably, and the CDR3 follows TCRdb's listing. The chain links TRBV29-1 to TRBJ2-3. The germline CDR1 and CDR2 sequences are SQVTM and ANQGSEA. Counting both end residues, the CDR3 totals 8 amino acids. CDR3 protein: CSVESLGV.

The rearrangement links TRBV12-5 to TRBJ2-3, with 7 bases lining up with TRBD2. Germline CDR1 LGHNT, CDR2 FRNRAP. The CDR3 runs to 20 residues. With 0 bases clipped from V and 0 bases from J, the junction kept 15 bases outside the gene matches. The CDR3 DNA reads as TGTGCTAGTGGTTTGGTACAATTCCAGCGGGATCCCAGTAGCACAGATACGCAGTATTTT. It is translated as CASGLVQFQRDPSSTDTQYF.

The sample holds many counts of this clone. The chain links TRBV4-2 to TRBJ1-1; D might be TRBD1 (6 bases). The CDR3 is 15 amino acids. Germline CDR1 LGHNA, CDR2 YNFKEQ. Trimming took 1 base from V and 6 from J, leaving 15 bases between them. CDR3 DNA: TGTGCCAGCAGCCAAGTGGGGAGCAGGGGTGCTGAAGCTTTCTTT. Its translation is CASSQVGSRGAEAFF.